The 5 T cell receptor beta chains listed next were all sequenced from one sample in a study of post-analysis software for immune sequencing data. Study-wide results and caveats: Among roughly 5 TRBV segments more frequent in patients than controls were TRBV5-6, TRBV5-1 and TRBV20-1.

No antigen is known for these receptors. Presence of unique molecular identifiers characterized the TCR beta cDNA libraries. TCRdb redid the calling of the PCR reads with MiXCR, one entry per CDR3 protein. The sample has 740,000 or so distinct CDR3 sequences, roughly 50% seen once. Sequencing was carried out using blood. The receptors stem from a girl aged 5 to 17 with multiple sclerosis.

This clonotype was counted only a few times. The rearrangement uses TRBV6-5 and TRBJ1-5; no firm D call. Germline CDR1 reads MNHEY; CDR2 reads SVGAGI. V was shortened by 5 bases and J by 3 bases, with 14 bases between the two germline ends. This CDR3 contains 15 residues. The CDR3 spells CASSPLGDFNQPQHF. The CDR3 region has the DNA TGTGCCAGCAGTCCCTTAGGCGATTTCAATCAGCCCCAGCATTTT.

This clonotype was seen a few times. The chain uses TRBV27 and TRBJ2-7; TRBD1 is a possible D gene (7 bases). There are 14 residues in the CDR3. Germline CDR1 is MNHEY and CDR2 is SMNVEV (reference sequence). V was trimmed by 8 bases and J by 4 bases, leaving 18 bases between them. This chain's CDR3 is CASARARGVYEQYF. CDR3 bases: TGTGCCAGCGCCCGGGCCAGGGGGGTATACGAGCAGTACTTC.

The chain is built from TRBV5-5 and TRBJ2-3, with D possibly being TRBD1 (6 bases). The germline CDR1 and CDR2 sequences are SGHKS and YYEKEE (reference sequence). Trimming shortened V by 1 base and J by 4 bases, and 13 bases separated the two germline ends. The CDR3 consists of 15 residues. In DNA, the CDR3 is TGTGCCAGCAGCTTGTTTACAGGGATTGCAGATACGCAGTATTTT. Amino acid sequence: CASSLFTGIADTQYF.

The chain combines TRBV12-3 or TRBV12-4 with TRBJ2-7; D possibly matches TRBD1 or TRBD2 (5 bases each). The CDR3 covers 15 residues. Deletions cut 5 bases from V and 0 bases from J, with 14 bases between. CDR3 DNA: TGTGCCAGCAGTCCGGACTTAGGGGTCTCCTACGAGCAGTACTTC. Protein: CASSPDLGVSYEQYF.

This clonotype was seen a single time. This chain uses TRBV5-1 with TRBJ2-1; 13 bases match TRBD2. This CDR3 contains 16 residues. Trimming removed 4 bases from V and 13 bases from J; junction bases left unmatched: 14. The germline V gene encodes CDR1 SGHRS and CDR2 YFSETQ. The CDR3 region is CASSHGLAGVEETQFF. In DNA, the CDR3 is TGCGCCAGCAGCCACGGACTAGCGGGAGTTGAGGAGACCCAGTTCTTC. The variable domain in full, completed from reference TRBV5-1 and TRBJ2-1, reads KAGVTQTPRYLIKTRGQQVTLSCSPISGHRSVSWYQQTPGQGLQFLFEYFSETQRNKGNFPGRFSGRQFSNSRSEMNVSTLELGDSALYLCASSHGLAGVEETQFFGPGTRLTVL.